The entry below gives a single TCR beta chain sequence along with its context. The target of this receptor is not known. Per-base quality was not reported, and no clone a single base away is much larger than it. Within the sample, other DNA sequences also encode this same CDR3. Receptor amplification or capture employed the immunoSEQ multiplex PCR assay. What TCRdb holds here is the immuneACCESS table cut down to in-frame rearrangements. Part of the clones is not present; checked against another copy, under half of the missing clones reflect an unresolved V gene, and the others are unexplained. This sample is represented by about 110,000 clones; roughly 79% of them were singletons. Of the sample, around 6.6% is held by the ten largest clones. Measured from the cysteine to the phenylalanine, the CDR3 is 17 residues long. Here the CDR3 DNA is all that survives: 51 bases in frame from base 1. Between the V and J ends, shortened by 4 bases and 1 base respectively, the junction contains 17 bases. The germline V gene yields SGHRS for CDR1 and YFSETQ for CDR2.

This entry comes from a study of control samples from healthy donors and cancer patients (dated by TCRdb to the early 2020s). The chain links TRBV5-1 with TRBJ2-2, and possibly TRBD1, on 6 matching bases. Input material: blood. The receptor comes from a man aged 18 to 30 in good health. The bases read TGCGCCAGCAGCCTCGGCCACCGGGACAAGAACACCGGGGAGCTGTTTTTT. It is translated as CASSLGHRDKNTGELFF.